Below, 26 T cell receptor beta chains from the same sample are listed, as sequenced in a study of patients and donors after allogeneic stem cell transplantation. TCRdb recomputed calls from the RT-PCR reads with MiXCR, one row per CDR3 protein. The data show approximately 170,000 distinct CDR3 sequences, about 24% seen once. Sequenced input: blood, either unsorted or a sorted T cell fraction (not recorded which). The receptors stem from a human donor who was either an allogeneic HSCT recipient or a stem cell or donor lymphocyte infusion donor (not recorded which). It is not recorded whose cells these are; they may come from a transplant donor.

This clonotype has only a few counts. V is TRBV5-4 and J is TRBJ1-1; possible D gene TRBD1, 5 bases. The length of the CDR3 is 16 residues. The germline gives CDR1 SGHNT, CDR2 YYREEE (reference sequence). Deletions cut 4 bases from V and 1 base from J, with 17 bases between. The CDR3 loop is CASSRGDERWNTEAFF. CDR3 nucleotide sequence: TGTGCCAGCAGCCGGGGGGACGAGAGGTGGAACACTGAAGCTTTCTTT. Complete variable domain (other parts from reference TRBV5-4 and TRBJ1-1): ETGVTQSPTHLIKTRGQQVTLRCSSQSGHNTVSWYQQALGQGPQFIFQYYREEENGRGNFPPRFSGLQFPNYSSELNVNALELDDSALYLCASSRGDERWNTEAFFGQGTRLTVV.

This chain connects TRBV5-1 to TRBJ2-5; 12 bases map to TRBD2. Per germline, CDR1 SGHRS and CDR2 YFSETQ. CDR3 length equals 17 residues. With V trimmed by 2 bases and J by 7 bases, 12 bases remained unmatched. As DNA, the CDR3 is TGCGCCAGCAGCTTCGATCCGACTAGCGGGGGCTTCGGGACCCAGTACTTC. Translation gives CASSFDPTSGGFGTQYF.

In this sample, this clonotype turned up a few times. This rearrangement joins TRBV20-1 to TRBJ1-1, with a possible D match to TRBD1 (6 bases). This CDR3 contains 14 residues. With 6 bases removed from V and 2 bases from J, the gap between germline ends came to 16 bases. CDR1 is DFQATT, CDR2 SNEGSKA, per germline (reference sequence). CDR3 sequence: CSATGFLVNTEAFF. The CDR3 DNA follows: TGCAGTGCCACAGGGTTTTTAGTAAACACTGAAGCTTTCTTT.

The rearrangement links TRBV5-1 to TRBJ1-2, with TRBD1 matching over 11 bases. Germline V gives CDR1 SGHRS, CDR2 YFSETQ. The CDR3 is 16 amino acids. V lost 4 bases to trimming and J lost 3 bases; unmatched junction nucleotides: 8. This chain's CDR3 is CASSGRDRGVDYGYTF. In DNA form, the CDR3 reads TGCGCCAGCAGCGGTCGGGACAGGGGGGTAGACTATGGCTACACCTTC. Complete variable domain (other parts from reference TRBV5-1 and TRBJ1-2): KAGVTQTPRYLIKTRGQQVTLSCSPISGHRSVSWYQQTPGQGLQFLFEYFSETQRNKGNFPGRFSGRQFSNSRSEMNVSTLELGDSALYLCASSGRDRGVDYGYTFGSGTRLTVV.

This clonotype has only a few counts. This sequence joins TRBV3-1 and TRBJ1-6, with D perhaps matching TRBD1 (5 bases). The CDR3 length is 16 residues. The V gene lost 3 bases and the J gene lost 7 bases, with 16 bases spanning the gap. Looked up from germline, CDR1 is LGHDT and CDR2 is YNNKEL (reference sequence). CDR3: CASSQRWGLRNSPLHF. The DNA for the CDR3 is TGTGCCAGCAGCCAGCGTTGGGGGTTGAGGAATTCACCCCTCCACTTT.

CDR3 bases: TGTGCCAGCGTCGGTAACCAAGAGACCCAGTACTTC. Its protein is CASVGNQETQYF. The chain links TRBV6-5 to TRBJ2-5; no firm D call. Per the germline V gene, CDR1 is MNHEY and CDR2 is SVGAGI. The CDR3 is 12 amino acids. V dropped 8 bases and J dropped 0 bases, with 7 bases sitting between them.

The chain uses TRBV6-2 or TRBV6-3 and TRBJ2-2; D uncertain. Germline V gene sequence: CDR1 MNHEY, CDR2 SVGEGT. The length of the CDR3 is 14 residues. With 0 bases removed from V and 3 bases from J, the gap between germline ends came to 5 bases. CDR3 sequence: CASSYSEYTGELFF. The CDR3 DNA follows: TGTGCCAGCAGTTACTCGGAGTACACCGGGGAGCTGTTTTTT.

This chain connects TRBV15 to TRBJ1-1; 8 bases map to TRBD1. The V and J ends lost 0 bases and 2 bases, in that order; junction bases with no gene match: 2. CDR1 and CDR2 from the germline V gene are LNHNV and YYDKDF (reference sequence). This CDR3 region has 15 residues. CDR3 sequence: CATSREDRVNTEAFF. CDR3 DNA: TGTGCCACCAGCAGAGAGGACAGGGTAAACACTGAAGCTTTCTTT.

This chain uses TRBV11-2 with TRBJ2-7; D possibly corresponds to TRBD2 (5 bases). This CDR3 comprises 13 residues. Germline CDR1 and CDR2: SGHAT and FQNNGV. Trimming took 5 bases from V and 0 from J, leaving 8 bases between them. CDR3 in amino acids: CASSPAGSYEQYF. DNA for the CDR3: TGTGCCAGCAGCCCGGCGGGCTCCTACGAGCAGTACTTC.

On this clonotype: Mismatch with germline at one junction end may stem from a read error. The chain's CDR3 is CARGWYGYTF. The DNA of the CDR3 is TGCGCAAGAGGGTGGTATGGCTACACCTTC. The V and J genes are TRBV6-2 or TRBV6-3 and TRBJ1-2; D uncertain. Germline V CDR1 and CDR2: MNHEY, SVGEGT. CDR3 size: 10 residues.

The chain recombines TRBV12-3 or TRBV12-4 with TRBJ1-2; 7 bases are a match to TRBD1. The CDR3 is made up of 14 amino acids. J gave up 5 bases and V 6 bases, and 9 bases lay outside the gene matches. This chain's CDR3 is CASSSGTAWYGYTF. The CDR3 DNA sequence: TGTGCCAGCAGCTCCGGGACAGCGTGGTATGGCTACACCTTC.

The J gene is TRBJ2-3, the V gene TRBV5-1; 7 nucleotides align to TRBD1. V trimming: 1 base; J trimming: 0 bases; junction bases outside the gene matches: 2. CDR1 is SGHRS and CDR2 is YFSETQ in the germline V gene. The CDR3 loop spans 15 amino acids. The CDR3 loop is CASSLRDSSTDTQYF. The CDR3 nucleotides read TGCGCCAGCAGCTTGCGGGACAGTAGCACAGATACGCAGTATTTT.

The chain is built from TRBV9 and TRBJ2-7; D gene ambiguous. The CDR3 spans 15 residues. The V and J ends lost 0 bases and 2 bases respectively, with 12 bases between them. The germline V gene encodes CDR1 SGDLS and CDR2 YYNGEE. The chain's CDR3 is CASSVEGRWTYEQYF. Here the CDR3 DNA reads TGTGCCAGCAGCGTAGAAGGCAGGTGGACCTACGAGCAGTACTTC.

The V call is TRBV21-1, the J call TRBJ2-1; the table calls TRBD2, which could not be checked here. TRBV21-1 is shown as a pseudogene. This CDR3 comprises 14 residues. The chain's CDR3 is CASSKRADSNEQFF. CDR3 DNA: TGTGCCAGCAGCAAGCGGGCCGACTCCAATGAGCAGTTCTTC.

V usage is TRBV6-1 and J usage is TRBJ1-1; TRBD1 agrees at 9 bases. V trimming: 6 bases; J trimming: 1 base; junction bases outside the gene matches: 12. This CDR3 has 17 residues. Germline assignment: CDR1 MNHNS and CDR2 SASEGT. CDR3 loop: CASRRGQGYMRNTEAFF. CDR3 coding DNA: TGTGCCAGCAGGAGGGGACAGGGATATATGCGGAACACTGAAGCTTTCTTT.

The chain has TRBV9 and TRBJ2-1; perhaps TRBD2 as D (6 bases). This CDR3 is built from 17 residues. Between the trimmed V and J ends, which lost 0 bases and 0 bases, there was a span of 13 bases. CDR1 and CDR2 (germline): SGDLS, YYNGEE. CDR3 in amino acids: CASSVESGDISYNEQFF. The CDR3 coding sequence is TGTGCCAGCAGCGTAGAGTCGGGGGATATCTCCTACAATGAGCAGTTCTTC.

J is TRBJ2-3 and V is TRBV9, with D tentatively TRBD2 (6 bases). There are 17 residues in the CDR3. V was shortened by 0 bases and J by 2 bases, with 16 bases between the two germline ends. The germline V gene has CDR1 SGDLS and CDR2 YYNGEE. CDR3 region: CASSVEDGRHFTDTQYF. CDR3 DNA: TGTGCCAGCAGCGTAGAAGACGGGAGACACTTCACAGATACGCAGTATTTT. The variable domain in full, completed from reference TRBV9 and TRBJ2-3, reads DSGVTQTPKHLITATGQRVTLRCSPRSGDLSVYWYQQSLDQGLQFLIQYYNGEERAKGNILERFSAQQFPDLHSELNLSSLELGDSALYFCASSVEDGRHFTDTQYFGPGTRLTVL.

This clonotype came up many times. CDR3 DNA sequence: TGCAGCGTTGAGCCTATTATCGGGACAGGCCACTATGGCTACACCTTC. It translates to CSVEPIIGTGHYGYTF. The chain recombines TRBV29-1 with TRBJ1-2, with 8 bases aligning to TRBD1. Germline V gene sequence: CDR1 SQVTM, CDR2 ANQGSEA. V lost 3 bases to trimming and J lost 3 bases; unmatched junction nucleotides: 12. The CDR3 covers 16 residues.

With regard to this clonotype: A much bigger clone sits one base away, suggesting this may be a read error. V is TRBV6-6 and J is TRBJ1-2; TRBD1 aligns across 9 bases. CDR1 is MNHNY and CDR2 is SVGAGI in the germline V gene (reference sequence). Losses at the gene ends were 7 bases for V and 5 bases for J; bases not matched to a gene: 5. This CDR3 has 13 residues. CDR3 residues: CASTAGTGYGYTF. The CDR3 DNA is TGTGCCAGCACCGCCGGGACAGGGTATGGCTACACCTTC.

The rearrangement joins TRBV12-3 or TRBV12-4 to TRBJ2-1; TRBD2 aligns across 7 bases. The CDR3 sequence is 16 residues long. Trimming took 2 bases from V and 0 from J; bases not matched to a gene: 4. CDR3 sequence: CASSLLRGSSYNEQFF. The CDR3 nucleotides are TGTGCCAGCAGTTTATTGCGCGGGAGCTCCTACAATGAGCAGTTCTTC.

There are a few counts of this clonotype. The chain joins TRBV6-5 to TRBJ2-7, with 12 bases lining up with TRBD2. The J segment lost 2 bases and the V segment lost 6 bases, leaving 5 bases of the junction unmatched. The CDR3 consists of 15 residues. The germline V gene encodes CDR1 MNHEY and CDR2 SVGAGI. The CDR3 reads CASSTSGRFPYEQYF. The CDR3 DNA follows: TGTGCCAGCAGCACTAGCGGGAGGTTCCCCTACGAGCAGTACTTC.

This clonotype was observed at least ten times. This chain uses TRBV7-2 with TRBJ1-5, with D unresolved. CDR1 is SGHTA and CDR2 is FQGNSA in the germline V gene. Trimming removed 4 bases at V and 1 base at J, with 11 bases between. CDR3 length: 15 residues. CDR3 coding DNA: TGTGCCAGCAGCTGGGTGGCGTCGAGCAATCAGCCCCAGCATTTT. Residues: CASSWVASSNQPQHF.

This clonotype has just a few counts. CDR3 sequence: CASSPGQGTYEQYF. Written as DNA, the CDR3 is TGTGCCAGCAGCCCTGGACAGGGTACCTACGAGCAGTACTTC. The V gene is TRBV16, the J gene TRBJ2-7; 8 positions agree with TRBD1. CDR3 size: 14 residues. V lost 4 bases and J lost 2; bases outside the gene matches: 4. The germline CDR1 and CDR2 sequences are KGHSY and FQNENV.

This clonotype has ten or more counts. The CDR3 sequence: CASSFKGFSGNTIYF. As DNA, the CDR3 is TGTGCCAGCAGTTTCAAGGGGTTCTCTGGAAACACCATATATTTT. V is TRBV12-3 or TRBV12-4 and J is TRBJ1-3; D is possibly TRBD1 (5 bases). Trimming took off 3 bases at V and 0 bases at J, with 9 bases between the two ends. This CDR3 comprises 15 residues.

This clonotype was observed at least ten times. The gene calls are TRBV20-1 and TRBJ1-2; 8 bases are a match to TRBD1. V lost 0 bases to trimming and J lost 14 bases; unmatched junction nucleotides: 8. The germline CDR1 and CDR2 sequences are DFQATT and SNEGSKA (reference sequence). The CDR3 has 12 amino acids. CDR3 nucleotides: TGCAGTGCTAGAGAGCTTCAGGGGGCGCGGACCTTC. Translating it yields CSARELQGARTF.

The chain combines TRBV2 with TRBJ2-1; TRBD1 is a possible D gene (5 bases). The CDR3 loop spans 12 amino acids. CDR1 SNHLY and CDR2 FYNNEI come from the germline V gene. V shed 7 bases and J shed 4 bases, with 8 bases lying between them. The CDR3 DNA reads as TGTGCCAGCACACAGGAATACAATGAGCAGTTCTTC. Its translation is CASTQEYNEQFF.